What follows is one T cell receptor beta chain and its context. Its antigen remains unknown. This specimen comes from a study of OX40 agonist ivuxolimab in advanced cancers. Across the whole study: One hepatocellular carcinoma and a couple of cutaneous melanoma patients partially responded.

The repertoire was sequenced with immunoSEQ multiplex PCR; TCRdb's copy has only in-frame clones and lacks some. The sample lists some 42,000 clones, 85% to 90% seen once, with about 30% in the top ten. Study-level findings and limits: Partial responders treated at 0.1-3.0 mg/kg exhibited clonal expansion among the lowest measured. It was not determined which antigens were specifically recognized by the peripheral T cells that had undergone clonal expansion.

The specimen was CD4+ or CD8+ T cells sorted from blood, collected in a trial of the OX40 agonist ivuxolimab. This sequence was found in an adult with an advanced solid tumor such as melanoma, head and neck, liver or kidney cancer.

In nucleotides, the CDR3 is TGCAGTGCTAAGACGCCCCCGGCGCAGTACTTC. Protein sequence: CSAKTPPAQYF. The chain has TRBV20-1 and TRBJ2-5, with D unclear. In germline, CDR1 is DFQATT, CDR2 SNEGSKA (reference sequence). V was clipped by 4 bases and J by 11 bases, with 14 bases between them. The CDR3 has 11 amino acids.